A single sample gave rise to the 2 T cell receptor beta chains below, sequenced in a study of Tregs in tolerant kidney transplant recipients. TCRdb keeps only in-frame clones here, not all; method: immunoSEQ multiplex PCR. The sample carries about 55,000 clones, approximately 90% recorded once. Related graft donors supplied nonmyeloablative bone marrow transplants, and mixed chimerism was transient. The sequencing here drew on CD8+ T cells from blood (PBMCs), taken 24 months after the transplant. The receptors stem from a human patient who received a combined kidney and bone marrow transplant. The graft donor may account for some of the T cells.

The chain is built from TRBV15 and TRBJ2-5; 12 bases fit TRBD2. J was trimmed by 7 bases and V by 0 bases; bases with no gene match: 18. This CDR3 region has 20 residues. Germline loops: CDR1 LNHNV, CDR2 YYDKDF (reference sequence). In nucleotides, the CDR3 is TGTGCCACCAGCAGAGATCCACTAGCGGGGGGAATGAGCCTGATGGTGACCCAGTACTTC. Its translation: CATSRDPLAGGMSLMVTQYF.

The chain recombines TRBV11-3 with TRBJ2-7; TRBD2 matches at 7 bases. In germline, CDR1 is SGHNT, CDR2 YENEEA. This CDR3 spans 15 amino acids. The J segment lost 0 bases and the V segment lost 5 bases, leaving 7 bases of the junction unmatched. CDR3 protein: CASSGRVRGSYEQYF. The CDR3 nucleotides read TGTGCCAGCAGCGGGAGGGTCCGGGGCTCCTACGAGCAGTACTTC.